This TCR beta chain was identified in a study of OX40 agonist ivuxolimab in advanced cancers. The overall study: Under the entry rules, prior anti-PD-1, anti-PD-L1 or anti-CTLA-4 therapy was allowed, and approximately 40% had some. Study observations and caveats: Relative to CD4+, CD8+ T cells held more expanded clones on average. At 0.1 to 3.0 mg/kg and by week 6, CD4+ and CD8+ T cells in the blood had expanded clonally.

With regard to this clone: What it binds is unknown.

Profiling relied on immunoSEQ multiplex PCR, and the TCRdb table lists in-frame clones only, not all of them. This table holds over 70,000 clones, roughly 82% found once. This receptor was taken from an adult with an advanced solid tumor such as melanoma, head and neck, liver or kidney cancer. The source material was CD4+ or CD8+ T cells sorted from blood, sampled in a trial of the OX40 agonist ivuxolimab.

CDR3 DNA: TGCGCCAGCAAAGGTGGACAGGAAGAGAACAATGAGCAGTTCTTC. Translated, it gives CASKGGQEENNEQFF. The rearrangement joins TRBV10-2 to TRBJ2-1, with 7 nucleotides matching TRBD1. CDR1 is WSHSY and CDR2 is SAAADI in the germline V gene. This CDR3 has 15 residues. Trimming removed 7 bases from V and 5 bases from J; junction bases left unmatched: 11.